Detailed here is one TCR beta chain. Its antigen remains unidentified. These data come from a study of glioma-infiltrating T cells after dendritic cell vaccination. Study background: Dendritic cell vaccination trial patients had either newly diagnosed or recurrent glioblastoma. Study-level points and caveats: Few patients contributed both blood and tumor specimens. No direct clonality-survival link was found; a diverse polyclonal response may matter. Higher pretreatment TIL content predicted longer progression-free time and survival.

Clones were sequenced by immunoSEQ multiplex PCR, and TCRdb holds only the in-frame ones, with some missing. The sample carries about 87,000 clones, around 90% recorded once. The CDR3 covers 12 residues. Losses at the gene ends were 10 bases for V and 7 bases for J; bases not matched to a gene: 3. Germline V gene lookup returns CDR1 SGHAT and CDR2 FQDESV (reference sequence). This TCR was recovered from a human donor with glioblastoma. The chain is built from TRBV11-1 and TRBJ1-6, with 8 bases identical to TRBD1. Material: blood, obtained before dendritic cell vaccination. The CDR3 region has the DNA TGTGCCACCACAGGGGGGAATTCACCCCTCCACTTT. The encoded protein is CATTGGNSPLHF.